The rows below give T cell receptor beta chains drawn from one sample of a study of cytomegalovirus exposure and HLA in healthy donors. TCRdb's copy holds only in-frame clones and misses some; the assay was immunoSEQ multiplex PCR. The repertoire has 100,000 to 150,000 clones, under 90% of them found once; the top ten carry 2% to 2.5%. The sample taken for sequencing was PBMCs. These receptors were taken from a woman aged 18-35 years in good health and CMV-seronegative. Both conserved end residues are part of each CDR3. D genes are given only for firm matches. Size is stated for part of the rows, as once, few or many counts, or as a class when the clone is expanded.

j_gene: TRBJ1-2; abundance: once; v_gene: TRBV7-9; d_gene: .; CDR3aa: CASSERGQYYGYTF; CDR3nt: TGTGCCAGCAGCGAAAGAGGGCAGTACTATGGCTACACCTTC
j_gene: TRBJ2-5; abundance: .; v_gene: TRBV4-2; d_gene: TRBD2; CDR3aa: CASSPNPAGVGETQYF; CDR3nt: TGTGCCAGCAGCCCAAATCCGGCGGGAGTTGGAGAGACCCAGTACTTC
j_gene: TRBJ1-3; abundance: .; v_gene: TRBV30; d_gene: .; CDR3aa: CAWSPYLISGNTIYF; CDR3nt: TGTGCCTGGAGTCCCTACCTCATTTCGGGAAACACCATATATTTT
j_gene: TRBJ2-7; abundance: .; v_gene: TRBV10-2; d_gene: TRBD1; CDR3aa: CASSEPGQGSYEQYF; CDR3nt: TGCGCCAGCAGTGAACCGGGACAGGGAAGCTACGAGCAGTACTTC
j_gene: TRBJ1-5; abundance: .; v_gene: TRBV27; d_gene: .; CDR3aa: CASSLAGGNQPQHF; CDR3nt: TGTGCCAGCAGTTTGGCGGGAGGCAATCAGCCCCAGCATTTT
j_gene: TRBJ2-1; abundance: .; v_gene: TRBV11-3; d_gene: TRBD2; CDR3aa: CASSPAGGRTTNEQFF; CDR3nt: TGTGCCAGCAGCCCGGCGGGCGGGAGGACGACGAATGAGCAGTTCTTC
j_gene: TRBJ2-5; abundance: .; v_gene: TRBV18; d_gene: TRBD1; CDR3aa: CASSDTTTRGRWETQYF; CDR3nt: TGTGCCAGCTCCGATACCACAACCAGGGGGCGATGGGAGACCCAGTACTTC
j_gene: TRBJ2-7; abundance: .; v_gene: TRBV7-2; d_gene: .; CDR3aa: CASSLEVYEQYF; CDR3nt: TGTGCCAGCAGTCTCGAGGTTTACGAGCAGTACTTC
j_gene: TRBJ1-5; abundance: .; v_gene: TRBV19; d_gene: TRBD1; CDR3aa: CASRGQGGGNQPQHF; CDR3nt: TGTGCCAGCCGCGGACAGGGTGGTGGAAATCAGCCCCAGCATTTT
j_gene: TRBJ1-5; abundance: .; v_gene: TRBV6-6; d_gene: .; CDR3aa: CASSSQGPVNQPQHF; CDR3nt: TGTGCCAGCAGCTCACAGGGTCCGGTTAATCAGCCCCAGCATTTT
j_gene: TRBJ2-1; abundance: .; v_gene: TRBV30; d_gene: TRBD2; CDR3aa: CAWQLGTSYNEQFF; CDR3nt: TGTGCCTGGCAATTGGGGACTAGCTACAATGAGCAGTTCTTC
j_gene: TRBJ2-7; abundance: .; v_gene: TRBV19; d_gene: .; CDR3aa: CASSIGHSTYEQYF; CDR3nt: TGTGCCAGTAGTATAGGTCACAGCACCTACGAGCAGTACTTC
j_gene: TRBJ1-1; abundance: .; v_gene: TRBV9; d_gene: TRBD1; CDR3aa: CASSYGTGGPTEAFF; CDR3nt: TGTGCCAGCAGCTACGGGACAGGGGGTCCCACTGAAGCTTTCTTT
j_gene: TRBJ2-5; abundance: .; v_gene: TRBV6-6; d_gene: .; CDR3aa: CASSYGPRAAAETQYF; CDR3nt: TGTGCCAGCAGTTACGGGCCGCGGGCTGCGGCAGAGACCCAGTACTTC
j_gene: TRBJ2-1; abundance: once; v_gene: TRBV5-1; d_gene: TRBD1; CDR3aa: CASSLRQGARNEQFF; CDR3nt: TGCGCCAGCAGCTTGAGACAGGGGGCGAGGAATGAGCAGTTCTTC
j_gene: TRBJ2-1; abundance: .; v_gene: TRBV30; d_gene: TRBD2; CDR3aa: CAWATTSGMWGDEQFF; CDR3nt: TGTGCCTGGGCGACGACTAGCGGGATGTGGGGAGATGAGCAGTTCTTC
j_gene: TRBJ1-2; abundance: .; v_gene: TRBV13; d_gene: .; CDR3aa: CASSLGGLGYGYTF; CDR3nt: TGTGCCAGCAGCCTAGGGGGGCTCGGCTATGGCTACACCTTC
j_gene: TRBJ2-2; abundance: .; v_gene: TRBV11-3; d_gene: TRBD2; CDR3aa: CASSVRIGGSGELFF; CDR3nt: TGTGCCAGCAGCGTCCGTATCGGGGGGAGCGGGGAGCTGTTTTTT
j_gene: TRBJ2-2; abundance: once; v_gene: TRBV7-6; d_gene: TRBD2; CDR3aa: CASSPITSGNTGELFF; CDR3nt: TGTGCCAGCAGCCCTATAACTAGCGGGAACACCGGGGAGCTGTTTTTT
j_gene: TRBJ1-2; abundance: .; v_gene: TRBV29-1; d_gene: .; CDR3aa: CSVIQRGYTF; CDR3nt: TGCAGCGTAATACAGCGGGGCTACACCTTC
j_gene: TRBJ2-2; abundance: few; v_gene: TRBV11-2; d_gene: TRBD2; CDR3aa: CASSGTSGMNTGELFF; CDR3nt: TGTGCCAGCAGCGGGACTAGCGGGATGAACACCGGGGAGCTGTTTTTT
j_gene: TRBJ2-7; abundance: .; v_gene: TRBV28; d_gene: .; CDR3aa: CASTTPGGFSYEQYF; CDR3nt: TGTGCCAGCACCACACCCGGCGGATTCTCCTACGAGCAGTACTTC
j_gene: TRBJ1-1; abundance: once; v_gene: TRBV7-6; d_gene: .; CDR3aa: CASSLVRRGDTEAFF; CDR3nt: TGTGCCAGCAGCTTAGTCCGCCGGGGGGACACTGAAGCTTTCTTT
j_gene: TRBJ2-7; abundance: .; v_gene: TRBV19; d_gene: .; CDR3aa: CASSPGAYAYEQYF; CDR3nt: TGTGCCAGTAGTCCTGGGGCTTATGCCTACGAGCAGTACTTC
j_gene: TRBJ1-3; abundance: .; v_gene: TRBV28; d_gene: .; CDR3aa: CASSQGGSSGNTIYF; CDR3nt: TGTGCCAGCAGCCAGGGAGGGAGCTCTGGAAACACCATATATTTT
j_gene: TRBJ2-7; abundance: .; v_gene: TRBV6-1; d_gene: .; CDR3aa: CASALAQNSYEQYF; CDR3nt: TGTGCCAGTGCACTAGCCCAAAACTCCTACGAGCAGTACTTC
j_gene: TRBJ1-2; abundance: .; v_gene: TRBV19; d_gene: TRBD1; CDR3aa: CASSLPPGQGNYGYTF; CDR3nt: TGTGCCAGTAGTCTCCCGCCGGGACAGGGGAACTATGGCTACACCTTC
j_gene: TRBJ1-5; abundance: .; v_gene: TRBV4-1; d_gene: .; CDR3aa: CASSQGPVRVGQPQHF; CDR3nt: TGCGCCAGCAGCCAAGGCCCTGTGAGGGTTGGGCAGCCCCAGCATTTT
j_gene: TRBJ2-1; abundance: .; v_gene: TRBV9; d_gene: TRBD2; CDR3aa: CASSLLWGGNNEQFF; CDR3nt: TGTGCCAGCAGCCTCTTGTGGGGGGGGAACAATGAGCAGTTCTTC
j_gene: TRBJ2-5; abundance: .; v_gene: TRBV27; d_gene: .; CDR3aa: CASSLKGEETQYF; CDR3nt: TGTGCCAGCAGTTTAAAAGGGGAAGAGACCCAGTACTTC
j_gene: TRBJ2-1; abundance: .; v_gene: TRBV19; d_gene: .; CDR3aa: CASQDRATANEQFF; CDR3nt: TGTGCCAGCCAGGACAGAGCAACGGCCAATGAGCAGTTCTTC
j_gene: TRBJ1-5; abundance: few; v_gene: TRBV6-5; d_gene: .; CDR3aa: CASSYSSLQPQHF; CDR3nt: TGTGCCAGCAGTTACTCGTCTCTCCAGCCCCAGCATTTT
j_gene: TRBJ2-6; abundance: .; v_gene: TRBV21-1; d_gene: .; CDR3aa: CASSNATGSGANVLTF; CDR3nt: TGTGCCAGCAGCAACGCGACAGGCTCTGGGGCCAACGTCCTGACTTTC
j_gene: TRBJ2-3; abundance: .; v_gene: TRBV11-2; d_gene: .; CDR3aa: CASSFPANPDREVDTQYF; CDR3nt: TGTGCCAGCAGCTTCCCGGCTAATCCTGACCGTGAGGTAGATACGCAGTATTTT
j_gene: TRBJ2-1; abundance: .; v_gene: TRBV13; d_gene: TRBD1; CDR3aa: CASSLGGTGDEYNEQFF; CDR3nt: TGTGCCAGCAGCTTAGGGGGCACAGGGGACGAGTACAATGAGCAGTTCTTC
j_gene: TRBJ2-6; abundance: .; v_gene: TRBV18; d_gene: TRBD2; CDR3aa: CASSYLSISVTTSGPSGANVLTF; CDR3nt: TGTGCCAGCTCATACCTAAGTATCTCGGTTACCACTAGCGGTCCCTCTGGGGCCAACGTCCTGACTTTC
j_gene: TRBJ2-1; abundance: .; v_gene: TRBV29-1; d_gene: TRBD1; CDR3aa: CSVEDLIIVGTGFNEQFF; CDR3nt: TGCAGCGTTGAAGATCTTATTATTGTAGGGACAGGGTTCAATGAGCAGTTCTTC
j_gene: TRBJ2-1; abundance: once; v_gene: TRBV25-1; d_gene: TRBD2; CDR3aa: CASSGPLAEGDNEQFF; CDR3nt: TGTGCCAGCAGTGGGCCACTAGCGGAGGGCGACAATGAGCAGTTCTTC
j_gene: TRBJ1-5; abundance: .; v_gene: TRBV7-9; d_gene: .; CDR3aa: CASSLVAGGRTQPQHF; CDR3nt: TGTGCCAGCAGCTTAGTTGCGGGGGGCAGGACACAGCCCCAGCATTTT
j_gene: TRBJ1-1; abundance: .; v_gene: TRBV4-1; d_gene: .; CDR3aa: CASSQERRNTEAFF; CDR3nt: TGCGCCAGCAGCCAAGAACGTAGAAACACTGAAGCTTTCTTT
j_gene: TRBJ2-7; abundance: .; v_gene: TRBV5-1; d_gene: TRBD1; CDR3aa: CASSSGTGGLEQYF; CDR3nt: TGCGCCAGCAGCTCCGGGACAGGGGGCCTCGAGCAGTACTTC
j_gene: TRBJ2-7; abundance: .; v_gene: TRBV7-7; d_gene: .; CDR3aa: CASSLSLSYEQYF; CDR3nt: TGTGCTAGCAGCTTATCCCTTTCCTACGAGCAGTACTTC
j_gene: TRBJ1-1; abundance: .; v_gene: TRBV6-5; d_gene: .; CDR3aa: CASSEVGVNTEAFF; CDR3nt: TGTGCCAGCAGTGAGGTCGGGGTGAACACTGAAGCTTTCTTT
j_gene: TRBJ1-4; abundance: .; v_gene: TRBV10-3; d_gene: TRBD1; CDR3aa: CAISEVRGGTRNEKLFF; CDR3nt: TGTGCCATCAGTGAAGTAAGAGGGGGCACCAGAAATGAAAAACTGTTTTTT
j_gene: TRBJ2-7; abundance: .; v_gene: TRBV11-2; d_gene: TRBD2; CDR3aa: CASSPIAGGTFYEQYF; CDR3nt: TGTGCCAGCAGCCCTATAGCGGGAGGGACCTTCTACGAGCAGTACTTC
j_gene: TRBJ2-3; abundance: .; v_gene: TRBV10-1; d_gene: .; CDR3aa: CASSESLAGNTDTQYF; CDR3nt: TGCGCCAGCAGTGAGTCGTTGGCGGGAAACACAGATACGCAGTATTTT
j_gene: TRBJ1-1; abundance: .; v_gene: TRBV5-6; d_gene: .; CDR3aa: CASSFITLASEAFF; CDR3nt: TGTGCCAGCAGTTTTATAACCCTAGCTTCCGAAGCTTTCTTT
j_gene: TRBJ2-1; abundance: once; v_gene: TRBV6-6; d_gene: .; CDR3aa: CACPPRAGNYNEQFF; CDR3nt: TGTGCCTGCCCCCCGAGGGCAGGCAATTACAATGAGCAGTTCTTC
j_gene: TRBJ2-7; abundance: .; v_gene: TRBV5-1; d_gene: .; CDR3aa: CASSFTYEQYF; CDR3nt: TGCGCCAGCAGCTTTACCTACGAGCAGTACTTC
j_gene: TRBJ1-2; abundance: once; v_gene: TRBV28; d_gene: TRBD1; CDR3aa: CAARSDRRYGYTF; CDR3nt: TGTGCCGCCAGGTCGGACAGGCGGTATGGCTACACCTTC
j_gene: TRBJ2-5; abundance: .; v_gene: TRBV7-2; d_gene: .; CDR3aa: CASSLMAGFEETQYF; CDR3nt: TGTGCCAGCAGCTTAATGGCAGGGTTCGAAGAGACCCAGTACTTC
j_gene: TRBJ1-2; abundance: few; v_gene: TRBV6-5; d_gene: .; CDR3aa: CASSMIANYGYTF; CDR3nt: TGTGCCAGCAGCATGATAGCTAACTATGGCTACACCTTC
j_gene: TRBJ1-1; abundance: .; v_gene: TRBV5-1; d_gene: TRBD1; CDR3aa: CASSRVTGTEAFF; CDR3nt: TGCGCCAGCAGCAGAGTGACAGGGACTGAAGCTTTCTTT
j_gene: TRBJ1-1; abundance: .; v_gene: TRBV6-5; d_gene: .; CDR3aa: CASSYSGGRLYEAFF; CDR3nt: TGTGCCAGCAGTTACTCGGGTGGCAGGTTATATGAAGCTTTCTTT
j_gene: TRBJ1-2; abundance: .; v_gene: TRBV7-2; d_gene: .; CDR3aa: CAEAKTNYGYTF; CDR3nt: TGTGCCGAAGCAAAAACTAACTATGGCTACACCTTC
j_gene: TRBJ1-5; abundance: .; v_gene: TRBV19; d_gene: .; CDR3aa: CASSIGGDWGNQPQHF; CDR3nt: TGTGCCAGTAGTATAGGAGGAGACTGGGGCAATCAGCCCCAGCATTTT
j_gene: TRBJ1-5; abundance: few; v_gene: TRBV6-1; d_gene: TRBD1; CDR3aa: CASSEVPGTGQPQHF; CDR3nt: TGTGCCAGCAGTGAAGTCCCCGGGACAGGGCAGCCCCAGCATTTT
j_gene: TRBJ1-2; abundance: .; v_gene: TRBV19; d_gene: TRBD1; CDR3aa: CASSTDRGNVGDGYTF; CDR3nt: TGTGCCAGTAGTACAGACAGGGGAAACGTGGGCGATGGCTACACCTTC
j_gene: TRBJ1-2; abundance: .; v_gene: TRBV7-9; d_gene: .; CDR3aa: CASSLLSNYGYTF; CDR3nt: TGTGCCAGCAGCCTTTTATCTAACTATGGCTACACCTTC